The 6 T cell receptor beta chains presented below share a single source sample, sequenced in a study of T cell repertoires in cytomegalovirus infection. Via MiXCR, TCRdb re-called the reads, giving one row per CDR3 protein. The table includes tens of thousands of distinct CDR3 sequences, 4% detected once. Sequenced input: PBMCs. Every receptor here comes from a human donor in good health (CMV status not recorded). Some clones in this sample may be carry-over from other donors' samples.

This clonotype turned up a few times. The chain links TRBV11-3 to TRBJ1-6; D is ambiguous. The V gene's germline CDR1 is SGHNT and CDR2 YENEEA. The CDR3 has 13 residues. With 5 bases removed from V and 7 bases from J, the gap between germline ends came to 9 bases. The CDR3 loop reads CASSRRVNSPLHF. The CDR3 region has the DNA TGTGCCAGCAGCCGGCGGGTAAATTCACCCCTCCACTTT.

This clonotype was observed at least ten times. V usage is TRBV7-2 and J usage is TRBJ1-1; no clear D. Trimming took 4 bases from V and 3 from J, leaving 12 bases between them. The germline gives CDR1 SGHTA, CDR2 FQGNSA. This CDR3 has 14 residues. In DNA form, the CDR3 reads TGTGCCAGCAGCTGGGCCGCTGTTGACACTGAAGCTTTCTTT. Its protein product is CASSWAAVDTEAFF.

In this sample, this clonotype turned up many times. The chain recombines TRBV7-6 with TRBJ2-1, with a tentative D call TRBD2 (5 bases). The CDR3 is 16 amino acids. Between the trimmed V and J ends, which lost 2 bases and 10 bases, there was a span of 21 bases. CDR1 SGHVS and CDR2 FNYEAQ come from the germline V gene. CDR3 in amino acids: CASSLNPPTNGGEQFF. In DNA, the CDR3 is TGTGCCAGCAGCTTAAACCCTCCAACGAATGGCGGGGAGCAGTTCTTC.

This clonotype appeared many times. The V and J genes are TRBV7-2 and TRBJ2-4; D perhaps matches TRBD2 (5 bases). Trimming cost V 5 bases and J 10 bases, with 12 bases left between them. The CDR3 extends over 12 amino acids. Germline CDR1 reads SGHTA; CDR2 reads FQGNSA. This CDR3 reads CASSRAEGIQYF. DNA of the CDR3: TGTGCCAGCAGCCGCGCCGAGGGAATTCAGTACTTC.

Many counts were recorded for this clonotype. This sequence joins TRBV7-2 and TRBJ1-5; D remains ambiguous. The CDR3 has 17 residues. The ends were cut back, 3 bases at V and 5 bases at J, with 20 bases in the middle. CDR1 and CDR2 (germline): SGHTA, FQGNSA. Here the CDR3 reads CASSFQSTITPHQPQHF. The CDR3 DNA follows: TGTGCCAGCAGCTTTCAGTCAACTATTACCCCTCATCAGCCCCAGCATTTT.

This clonotype was observed at least ten times. The chain links TRBV7-8 to TRBJ2-7; no clear D gene. Per germline, CDR1 SGHVS and CDR2 FQNEAQ. V dropped 0 bases and J dropped 0 bases, with 9 bases sitting between them. The CDR3 covers 15 residues. CDR3 loop: CASSLAETPSYEQYF. The CDR3 nucleotides read TGTGCCAGCAGCTTAGCGGAGACTCCCTCCTACGAGCAGTACTTC.